This T cell receptor (beta chain) was obtained from a study of cytomegalovirus exposure and HLA in healthy donors. Study context: In an early release, HLA-typed donors contributed tens of millions of unique TCR sequences. Study findings and constraints: The analysis excluded some indistinguishable V segments, including TRBV6-2 and TRBV6-3.

This CDR3 region has 15 residues. The V and J ends lost 5 bases and 3 bases, in that order; junction bases with no gene match: 6. From germline, CDR1 is SGHRS and CDR2 YFSETQ. This PCR relied on a set of 60 Vbeta primers and 13 Jbeta primers. The repertoire was sequenced with immunoSEQ multiplex PCR; TCRdb's copy has only in-frame clones and lacks some. The sample has 150,000 to 200,000 clones, around 80% seen once. About this clone itself: The antigen is undetermined.

The sequence was collected from a woman between 18 and 29 years old in good health and CMV-seropositive. The V call is TRBV5-1, the J call TRBJ1-4, with 8 nucleotides matching TRBD1. The specimen sequenced was PBMCs. The CDR3 coding sequence is TGCGCCAGCAGAGGCAGGGGGCTTTCTAATGAAAAACTGTTTTTT. As protein: CASRGRGLSNEKLFF.